A single sample gave rise to the 16 T cell receptor beta chains below, sequenced in a study of metastatic and nonmetastatic thyroid tumors. Using MiXCR, TCRdb re-called clones from the PCR reads. The sample consists of fewer than 30,000 clones, around a fifth of them appearing once. There were no patients who had received any treatment before thyroid surgery. Material for sequencing was blood. The source is a male donor with papillary thyroid cancer or a benign thyroid nodule (not recorded which). Some clones in this sample may be carry-over from other donors' samples.

This clone was counted at least ten times. V and J are TRBV12-5 and TRBJ1-2; D may be TRBD1 (5 bases). Germline CDR1 reads LGHNT; CDR2 reads FRNRAP. CDR3 length: 13 residues. The germline V and J ends were trimmed by 6 bases and 2 bases, with 10 bases remaining between them. CDR3 nucleotide sequence: TGTGCTAGTGGGGCAGGGTTCAACTATGGCTACACCTTC. Translating it yields CASGAGFNYGYTF.

This clone rates as medium-sized. The chain has TRBV4-1 and TRBJ2-2, with TRBD1 matching over 10 bases. There are 15 residues in the CDR3. Germline CDR1 is MGHRA and CDR2 is YSYEKL. V dropped 3 bases and J dropped 6; count of bases not matched to a gene: 4. The CDR3: CASSHTGTGAGELFF. The CDR3 DNA follows: TGCGCCAGCAGCCATACCGGGACAGGGGCCGGGGAGCTGTTTTTT.

This clone appeared many times. The rearrangement uses TRBV7-2 and TRBJ1-6; tentatively, D is TRBD1 (6 bases). CDR1 is SGHTA, CDR2 FQGNSA, per germline. V was clipped by 0 bases and J by 4 bases, with 16 bases between them. The CDR3 runs to 18 residues. CDR3 DNA: TGTGCCAGCAGCTTAGCTCGGGGACAACTTATTTATAATTCACCCCTCCACTTT. This codes for CASSLARGQLIYNSPLHF.

This clone has at least ten counts. This chain connects TRBV4-2 to TRBJ1-4, with D possibly TRBD1 on 5 matching bases. The CDR3 extends over 16 amino acids. Looked up from germline, CDR1 is LGHNA and CDR2 is YNFKEQ. Trimming cost V 1 base and J 7 bases, with 16 bases left between them. Written as DNA, the CDR3 is TGTGCCAGCAGCCAAGTTCCGGCAGACAGTGGTGAAAAACTGTTTTTT. It codes for CASSQVPADSGEKLFF.

Many counts were recorded for this clone. CDR3 nucleotide sequence: TGTGCCAGCAGCCAAGGAGACAGCTACGAGCAGTACTTC. Amino acids: CASSQGDSYEQYF. This sequence joins TRBV3-1 and TRBJ2-7, with a possible D match to TRBD1 (5 bases). V was pared by 1 base and J by 3 bases, with 7 bases between. Per germline, CDR1 LGHDT and CDR2 YNNKEL (reference sequence). CDR3 size: 13 residues.

This clone was detected only a few times. The chain has TRBV6-2 or TRBV6-3 and TRBJ2-7, with D perhaps TRBD1 (5 bases). With 10 bases removed from V and 3 bases from J, the gap between germline ends came to 7 bases. The CDR3 has 10 residues. CDR1 and CDR2 from the germline V gene are MNHEY and SVGEGT. The CDR3 nucleotides are TGTGCCAACAGGTGCTACGAGCAGTACTTC. Translating it yields CANRCYEQYF.

V gene TRBV11-2 combines with J gene TRBJ2-3; 7 positions match TRBD1. J was trimmed by 3 bases and V by 4 bases; bases with no gene match: 7. CDR1 SGHAT and CDR2 FQNNGV come from the germline V gene. CDR3 length: 15 residues. CDR3 sequence reads: CASSYHRGRTDTQYF. In DNA, the CDR3 is TGTGCCAGCAGCTACCACAGGGGAAGGACAGATACGCAGTATTTT.

This clone was seen repeatedly, ten times or more. The chain is built from TRBV19 and TRBJ1-5; 10 bases fit TRBD1. V gave up 2 bases and J gave up 6 bases; unmatched junction bases: 10. The CDR3 loop spans 17 amino acids. CDR1 is LNHDA, CDR2 SQIVND, per germline (reference sequence). The CDR3 region is CASSIRLPGQGFQPQHF. DNA of the CDR3: TGTGCCAGTAGTATACGGCTACCGGGACAGGGGTTTCAGCCCCAGCATTTT.

This clone was detected ten times or more. The genes are TRBV7-2 and TRBJ1-5; D is uncertain. Germline CDR1 SGHTA, CDR2 FQGNSA. Trimming took 5 bases from V and 4 from J, leaving 12 bases between them. This CDR3 has 14 residues. CDR3 sequence (DNA): TGTGCCAGCAGCGTCTGGACGGGGAATCAGCCCCAGCATTTT. It translates to CASSVWTGNQPQHF.

This clone was seen repeatedly, ten times or more. The chain joins TRBV15 to TRBJ2-5; D may be TRBD2 (5 bases). The CDR3 covers 16 residues. CDR1 is LNHNV and CDR2 is YYDKDF in the germline V gene (reference sequence). The germline V and J ends were trimmed by 0 bases and 5 bases, with 16 bases remaining between them. CDR3 region: CATSRDLGEGTETQYF. The CDR3 DNA sequence: TGTGCCACCAGCAGAGATCTTGGTGAGGGTACGGAGACCCAGTACTTC.

This clone was seen repeatedly, ten times or more. Other DNA sequences from this sample encode an identical CDR3 as well. For the CDR3, the DNA is TGTGCCAGCAGCTTAGACTGGAATTCACCCCTCCACTTT. Translated: CASSLDWNSPLHF. The chain has TRBV7-6 and TRBJ1-6; D not certain. The germline V and J ends were trimmed by 1 base and 7 bases, with 5 bases remaining between them. The germline V gene has CDR1 SGHVS and CDR2 FNYEAQ. This CDR3 contains 13 residues.

This clone occurred many times. CDR3 amino acids: CASSRGASTDTQYF. The CDR3 nucleotides are TGTGCCAGTAGTAGGGGGGCTTCCACAGATACGCAGTATTTT. The V call is TRBV19, the J call TRBJ2-3; the D gene could be TRBD1 or TRBD2 (6 bases each). Germline V lookup: CDR1 LNHDA, CDR2 SQIVND (reference sequence). This CDR3 has 14 residues. Trimming took off 4 bases at V and 2 bases at J, with 10 bases between the two ends.

This clone was observed a handful of times. The junction shows a germline mismatch at one end, possibly a read error. The sample holds other DNA sequences that translate to the same CDR3. The chain recombines TRBV6-1 with TRBJ2-3, with 11 nucleotides matching TRBD1. The CDR3 is made up of 17 amino acids. Germline-derived CDR1 and CDR2 are MNHNS and SASEGT. The CDR3 spells CASSVIWTGGAADTQYF. CDR3 in DNA: TGTGCCAGCAGTGTCATATGGACAGGGGGCGCCGCAGATACGCAGTACTTT.

This clone was recorded many times. This may come from a read error, since a much larger clone is one base off. Other DNA sequences of this sample code for an identical CDR3. V usage is TRBV20-1 and J usage is TRBJ2-1; D possibly corresponds to TRBD2 (6 bases). The CDR3 totals 14 residues. Trimming left V 7 bases short and J 6 bases short, with 19 bases between. Germline loops: CDR1 DFQATT, CDR2 SNEGSKA (reference sequence). The CDR3, as DNA: TGCAGTGGAGATGAGACTAGTGGGCTCAATGAGCAGTTCTTC. This codes for CSGDETSGLNEQFF.

Worth noting for this clone: One end of the junction does not line up with germline, which may come from a read error. The chain is built from TRBV6-1 and TRBJ2-3; 7 nucleotides match TRBD1. CDR1 MNHNS and CDR2 SASEGT come from the germline V gene. The CDR3 has 17 amino acids. This CDR3 is CASSESRDSGLTDTQYF. The CDR3 nucleotides are TGTGCCAGCAGTGAGAGCCGGGACAGTGGACTCACAGATACGCAGTACTTT.

This clone was counted at least ten times. The chain links TRBV20-1 to TRBJ2-5, with 10 positions matching TRBD2. Germline CDR1 is DFQATT and CDR2 is SNEGSKA (reference sequence). Trimming cost V 3 bases and J 4 bases; bases outside gene matches: 8. The CDR3 consists of 15 residues. CDR3 residues: CSARLAGDPGETQYF. The CDR3 DNA follows: TGCAGTGCTAGGCTAGCGGGAGATCCAGGAGAGACCCAGTACTTC.